Given below is one TCR beta chain in context. Its antigen is still unknown. This specimen comes from a study of T cell responses to AZD1222 COVID-19 vaccine. Study results and caveats: There were repertoire samples only from the period after the peak T cell response. Unmutated variant regions reportedly attract nearly half of all spike-specific TCRs. Vaccine-associated CD4 TCRs ranged over spike, dominating at 160-218 and 743-854. Mostly white British, mostly female donors; authors suggested clonal diversity may be underestimated.

This CDR3 contains 11 residues. CDR1 is MDHEN and CDR2 is SYDVKM in the germline V gene. V lost 6 bases and J 4 bases, leaving 4 bases between the germline ends. Sequencing was performed with immunoSEQ multiplex PCR; in TCRdb, only in-frame clones are kept and a portion is missing. The data show approximately 160,000 clones, 90% to 95% seen once. V usage is TRBV28 and J usage is TRBJ2-1; no clear D gene. The source was peripheral blood, collected 28 days after the second AZD1222 dose. The clonotype comes from an adult who received the AZD1222 COVID-19 vaccine. CDR3: CASRQYNEQFF. The CDR3 DNA reads as TGTGCCAGCAGACAATACAATGAGCAGTTCTTC. The full variable domain, its missing parts supplied by reference TRBV28 and TRBJ2-1, is DVKVTQSSRYLVKRTGEKVFLECVQDMDHENMFWYRQDPGLGLRLIYFSYDVKMKEKGDIPEGYSVSREKKERFSLILESASTNQTSMYLCASRQYNEQFFGPGTRLTVL.